Listed below are T cell receptor beta chains from one sample, sequenced in a study of cytomegalovirus exposure and HLA in healthy donors. Profiled with immunoSEQ multiplex PCR; TCRdb holds only in-frame clones, not every one. The data show roughly 93,000 clones, over 60% seen once. The specimen sequenced was PBMCs. Source of these receptors: a human donor in good health. Each CDR3 is given without its conserved first and last residue.

v_gene	j_gene	CDR3aa
TRBV19	TRBJ1-5	ASSPQGSGQPQH
TRBV5-1	TRBJ2-2	ASSLVPGSTGELF
TRBV10-3	TRBJ2-1	AITTSGGYNEQF
TRBV9	TRBJ1-1	ASSVDPNRGNTEAF
TRBV2	TRBJ1-2	ASSPRWGTTGGTQANYGYT
TRBV7-9	TRBJ1-2	ASSLAGGGGGYT
TRBV19	TRBJ2-1	ASSLWTGGAYNEQF
TRBV10-3	TRBJ1-6	AISATGTGAYNSPLH
TRBV11-3	TRBJ2-5	ASSLGDRGEQTQY
TRBV12-2	TRBJ2-7	ASRTSGSSYEQY
TRBV11-1	TRBJ2-5	ASSFAAYRTGRETQY
TRBV6-5	TRBJ2-5	ASTREWGYQETQY
TRBV10-3	TRBJ2-5	AISENTAGVLY
TRBV19	TRBJ2-7	ASSEQGKNEQY
TRBV29-1	TRBJ2-7	SARDRGRREQY
TRBV5-6	TRBJ2-5	ASSLTSPPWEQY
TRBV5-1	TRBJ2-3	ASSLVLAQDTQY
TRBV2	TRBJ1-1	ASNVREGDTEAF
TRBV6-6	TRBJ1-1	ASSLHGGQGFTEAF
TRBV30	TRBJ2-5	AWSVQFWQNQETQY
TRBV5-8	TRBJ1-2	ASSLGVNYGYT
TRBV7-9	TRBJ1-1	ASSLDANFWGGVNTEAF
TRBV7-6	TRBJ2-2	ASSPPARASGRVMNTGELF
TRBV4-3	.	ASSQDSRGIAYEQY
TRBV11-3	TRBJ2-3	ASSLATGRGTDTQY
TRBV10-1	TRBJ2-7	ARPAYEQY
TRBV14	TRBJ2-5	ASSQDLTRAGRVRTQY
TRBV9	TRBJ1-1	ASSARQGENTEAF
TRBV5-1	TRBJ2-5	ASSLAGSPESQY
TRBV6-5	TRBJ2-7	ASSRQGHTYEQY
TRBV29-1	TRBJ2-7	SVDSVAGAYEQY
TRBV7-9	TRBJ2-7	SSSSDRGLDPSYEQY
TRBV6-6	TRBJ2-1	ASSYSSGLNNEQF
TRBV2	TRBJ1-6	ASSALTGGIISPLH
TRBV4-3	TRBJ2-6	ASSQGLAGGGSGANVLT
TRBV2	TRBJ1-5	ASKGDRVNQPQH
TRBV7-6	TRBJ1-1	ASTSQGTGGTEAF
TRBV30	TRBJ1-3	AWAFGQPGNTIY
TRBV19	TRBJ2-1	ASSHRRLADNEQF
TRBV6-1	TRBJ2-7	ASSLQGSSSYEQY
TRBV19	TRBJ2-4	ASMAAGVALLAGFGNIQY
TRBV12-5	TRBJ2-4	ASGLVVTRHELAKNIQY
TRBV6-6	TRBJ1-5	ASTRGAGQPQH
TRBV7-2	TRBJ2-1	ASSLDPAGEQF
TRBV6-5	TRBJ1-2	ASSPGYGYT
TRBV7-2	TRBJ2-2	ASSLTWREANTGELF
TRBV2	TRBJ1-2	ASSLTGGSGYT
TRBV4-1	TRBJ2-1	ASSQERGLVNNEQF
TRBV21-1	TRBJ2-3	ASSQKQGDSTDTQY
TRBV29-1	TRBJ1-1	SVPKRGKGNTEAF
TRBV4-3	TRBJ2-1	ASSQDGGSYNEQF
TRBV19	TRBJ1-5	ASSQGSNQPQH
TRBV18	TRBJ2-5	ASSPTAGTADGTQY